These 2 T cell receptor beta chains were sequenced from one sample in a study of naive and memory T cell subsets. Two oligonucleotides, mixed equimolar, formed the beta constant-region primer covering TRBC1 and TRBC2. TCRdb itself ran the UMI-ligation and nested PCR reads through MiXCR, one entry per CDR3 protein. The sample yields around 160,000 distinct CDR3 sequences, around 15% seen once. The sample taken for sequencing was naive CD4+ T cells from blood. These TCRs come from a human donor in good health.

The chain links TRBV10-3 to TRBJ2-7; maybe TRBD1 (6 bases). Trimming took 2 bases from V and 0 from J, leaving 11 bases between them. The CDR3 has 15 residues. The germline V gene has CDR1 ENHRY and CDR2 SYGVKD. Written as DNA, the CDR3 is TGTGCCATCAGTGAGGGACAGTCGAGCTCCTACGAGCAGTACTTC. Amino acids: CAISEGQSSSYEQYF.

Concerning this clonotype itself: A junction end diverges from the germline sequence, so it may reflect a read error. The rearrangement uses TRBV12-3 or TRBV12-4 and TRBJ2-1; 15 bases line up with TRBD2. This CDR3 contains 18 residues. The CDR3 DNA reads TGTGCCAGCATTTTAGGACTAGCGGGAGGGCCCGTCGACAATGAGCAGTTCTTC. Its protein product is CASILGLAGGPVDNEQFF.